This is a list of T cell receptor beta chains from one sample in a study of T-cell reconstitution after alpha-beta-depleted transplantation in children. TCRdb reprocessed the PCR reads via MiXCR and lists one record per CDR3 protein. Among hundreds of thousands of distinct CDR3 sequences listed, about an eighth were seen once. The sample consisted of PBMCs, taken before TCRalphabeta/CD19-depleted stem cell transplant. These receptor sequences come from a girl aged 2 to 9 with congenital amegakaryocytic thrombocytopenia, due to receive a stem cell transplant. The CDR3 runs from the conserved cysteine through the conserved F or W. Each record gives: CDR3 protein, CDR3 DNA, CDR3 length, J gene, clone size, D gene, V gene. The D gene is left open where the match is weak. Clone size is given for some rows only: seen once, a few or many times, or a class if the clone is expanded.

CDR3aa: CASSFWDTANTGELFF; CDR3nt: TGTGCCAGCAGCTTTTGGGACACCGCGAACACCGGGGAGCTGTTTTTT; len: 16; j_gene: TRBJ2-2; abundance: few; d_gene: .; v_gene: TRBV7-8
CDR3aa: CASSWDRGNEQFF; CDR3nt: TGTGCCAGCAGTTGGGACAGGGGCAATGAGCAGTTCTTC; len: 13; j_gene: TRBJ2-1; abundance: many; d_gene: TRBD1; v_gene: TRBV27
CDR3aa: CASSLRPDNEKLFF; CDR3nt: TGTGCCAGCAGCTTAAGGCCAGATAATGAAAAACTGTTTTTT; len: 14; j_gene: TRBJ1-4; abundance: many; d_gene: .; v_gene: TRBV7-8
CDR3aa: CSTGLAGQADTQYF; CDR3nt: TGCAGTACTGGACTAGCGGGTCAGGCAGATACGCAGTATTTT; len: 14; j_gene: TRBJ2-3; abundance: few; d_gene: TRBD2; v_gene: TRBV20-1
CDR3aa: CASSLSTGVDEQYF; CDR3nt: TGTGCCAGCAGCTTATCGACAGGGGTGGACGAGCAGTACTTC; len: 14; j_gene: TRBJ2-7; abundance: few; d_gene: TRBD1; v_gene: TRBV7-9
CDR3aa: CSTGDEQFF; CDR3nt: TGCAGCACGGGTGATGAGCAGTTCTTC; len: 9; j_gene: TRBJ2-1; abundance: .; d_gene: .; v_gene: TRBV29-1
CDR3aa: CSASSAGRRRNTIYF; CDR3nt: TGCAGTGCTAGCTCGGCGGGCCGGCGGAGGAACACCATATATTTT; len: 15; j_gene: TRBJ1-3; abundance: many; d_gene: .; v_gene: TRBV20-1
CDR3aa: CASSRPGSSPQETQYF; CDR3nt: TGTGCCAGCAGCCGTCCCGGGTCGTCCCCACAAGAGACCCAGTACTTC; len: 16; j_gene: TRBJ2-5; abundance: many; d_gene: .; v_gene: TRBV7-2
CDR3aa: CASSLRLAATDTQYF; CDR3nt: TGCGCCAGCAGCTTGAGACTAGCGGCGACAGATACGCAGTATTTT; len: 15; j_gene: TRBJ2-3; abundance: few; d_gene: TRBD2; v_gene: TRBV5-1
CDR3aa: CASSRDGGIRDNEQFF; CDR3nt: TGTGCCAGCAGTCGGGACGGCGGGATCCGAGACAATGAGCAGTTCTTC; len: 16; j_gene: TRBJ2-1; abundance: .; d_gene: .; v_gene: TRBV12-3/TRBV12-4
CDR3aa: CASSPHRAGDSYNEQFF; CDR3nt: TGTGCCAGCTCACCGCACCGAGCGGGAGACTCCTACAATGAGCAGTTCTTC; len: 17; j_gene: TRBJ2-1; abundance: few; d_gene: TRBD2; v_gene: TRBV18
CDR3aa: CASSPMNARFSPLHF; CDR3nt: TGTGCCAGCTCACCGATGAACGCCAGGTTTTCACCCCTCCACTTT; len: 15; j_gene: TRBJ1-6; abundance: many; d_gene: .; v_gene: TRBV18
CDR3aa: CASRDLAVKHTDTQYF; CDR3nt: TGCGCCAGCAGGGACCTAGCGGTGAAACACACAGATACGCAGTATTTT; len: 16; j_gene: TRBJ2-3; abundance: .; d_gene: TRBD2; v_gene: TRBV5-1
CDR3aa: CASSLALKETQYF; CDR3nt: TGTGCCAGCAGCTTAGCTTTAAAAGAGACCCAGTACTTC; len: 13; j_gene: TRBJ2-5; abundance: .; d_gene: .; v_gene: TRBV7-8
CDR3aa: CASSMVSNQPQHF; CDR3nt: TGTGCCAGTAGTATGGTCAGCAATCAGCCCCAGCATTTT; len: 13; j_gene: TRBJ1-5; abundance: few; d_gene: .; v_gene: TRBV19
CDR3aa: CASSDRWEGRNNEQFF; CDR3nt: TGTGCCAGCAGTGATCGGTGGGAGGGCCGAAACAATGAGCAGTTCTTC; len: 16; j_gene: TRBJ2-1; abundance: .; d_gene: TRBD2; v_gene: TRBV25-1
CDR3aa: CASQRGRGTEAFF; CDR3nt: TGTGCCAGCCAGCGTGGCAGGGGCACTGAAGCTTTCTTT; len: 13; j_gene: TRBJ1-1; abundance: .; d_gene: .; v_gene: TRBV28
CDR3aa: CASSLGLAGGGRETQYF; CDR3nt: TGTGCCAGCAGCCTAGGCCTAGCGGGAGGAGGAAGAGAGACCCAGTACTTC; len: 17; j_gene: TRBJ2-5; abundance: many; d_gene: TRBD2; v_gene: TRBV12-3/TRBV12-4
CDR3aa: CSARDIEVAFSYEQYF; CDR3nt: TGCAGTGCTAGAGATATCGAGGTCGCGTTCTCCTACGAGCAGTACTTC; len: 16; j_gene: TRBJ2-7; abundance: .; d_gene: .; v_gene: TRBV20-1
CDR3aa: CASSQGGYTQYF; CDR3nt: TGCGCCAGCAGCCAAGGGGGCTATACGCAGTATTTT; len: 12; j_gene: TRBJ2-3; abundance: many; d_gene: .; v_gene: TRBV4-1
CDR3aa: CASSLTGTMDEQFF; CDR3nt: TGTGCCAGCAGCTTAACCGGGACTATGGATGAGCAGTTCTTC; len: 14; j_gene: TRBJ2-1; abundance: .; d_gene: TRBD2; v_gene: TRBV7-3
CDR3aa: CSVPGAGSTEAFF; CDR3nt: TGCAGCGTTCCCGGGGCAGGGAGTACTGAAGCTTTCTTT; len: 13; j_gene: TRBJ1-1; abundance: .; d_gene: .; v_gene: TRBV29-1
CDR3aa: CASSTTDRSSYEQYF; CDR3nt: TGTGCCAGCAGCACGACAGACAGGTCCTCCTACGAGCAGTACTTC; len: 15; j_gene: TRBJ2-7; abundance: few; d_gene: .; v_gene: TRBV12-3/TRBV12-4
CDR3aa: CASSWAQGDTQYF; CDR3nt: TGTGCCAGCAGTTGGGCGCAGGGCGATACGCAGTATTTT; len: 13; j_gene: TRBJ2-3; abundance: .; d_gene: .; v_gene: TRBV12-3/TRBV12-4